These 26 T cell receptor beta chains share one sample of origin, sequenced in a study of T-cell reconstitution after alpha-beta-depleted transplantation in children. Unique molecular identifiers were incorporated into the prepared TCRbeta library. TCRdb called the PCR reads again in MiXCR, with one record for every CDR3 protein. Of about 610,000 distinct CDR3 sequences listed, 25% to 30% were seen once; the top ten hold around 36%. Specimen: PBMCs, collected before TCRalphabeta/CD19-depleted stem cell transplant. These receptors were obtained from a boy younger than two with Wiskott-Aldrich syndrome, due to receive a stem cell transplant.

The chain employs TRBV5-1 and TRBJ2-7; D unclear. The CDR3 covers 14 residues. Trimming took 1 base from V and 9 from J, leaving 17 bases between them. Germline V gene data show CDR1 as SGHRS and CDR2 as YFSETQ. The CDR3 spells CASSLQGLESWQYF. The CDR3 nucleotides are TGCGCCAGCAGCTTGCAAGGTCTTGAATCCTGGCAGTACTTC. Full variable domain (remainder filled in from reference TRBV5-1 and TRBJ2-7): KAGVTQTPRYLIKTRGQQVTLSCSPISGHRSVSWYQQTPGQGLQFLFEYFSETQRNKGNFPGRFSGRQFSNSRSEMNVSTLELGDSALYLCASSLQGLESWQYFGPGTRLTVT.

V and J are TRBV18 and TRBJ2-5; D call uncertain. The CDR3 has 13 amino acids. CDR1 and CDR2 (germline): KGHSH, LQKENI. V lost 2 bases and J lost 1, with 5 bases in between. The CDR3 protein is CASSPVPQETQYF. CDR3 DNA sequence: TGTGCCAGCTCACCAGTACCCCAAGAGACCCAGTACTTC.

The genes are TRBV12-3 or TRBV12-4 and TRBJ1-3, with D tentatively TRBD1 (6 bases). The CDR3 has 15 amino acids. Trimming removed 6 bases from V and 2 bases from J, with 14 bases in between. In DNA, the CDR3 is TGTGCCAGCAGCCCGAGGACAGCCCCTGGAAACACCATATATTTT. Encoded protein: CASSPRTAPGNTIYF.

This clonotype appeared a few times. V is TRBV20-1 and J is TRBJ2-7; 9 nucleotides agree with TRBD1. The CDR3 is 14 residues long. CDR1 DFQATT and CDR2 SNEGSKA come from the germline V gene (reference sequence). V shed 5 bases and J 1 base; nucleotides not matched to a gene: 6. The CDR3: CSAPTGGGSYEQYF. The CDR3 coding sequence is TGCAGTGCTCCGACAGGGGGAGGTTCCTACGAGCAGTACTTC.

The chain couples TRBV29-1 to TRBJ1-2; weak D call: TRBD1 (5 bases). The CDR3 runs 15 residues. The germline V and J ends were trimmed by 0 bases and 1 base, with 12 bases remaining between them. Germline CDR1 reads SQVTM; CDR2 reads ANQGSEA. The CDR3 region has the DNA TGCAGCGTTGAAGATCGGGGACGGTATAACTATGGCTACACCTTC. Translating it yields CSVEDRGRYNYGYTF.

There are a few counts of this clonotype. The rearrangement joins TRBV10-3 to TRBJ2-7, with TRBD1 matching over 7 bases. Trimming cost V 6 bases and J 2 bases; bases outside gene matches: 4. Germline CDR1 reads ENHRY; CDR2 reads SYGVKD. The CDR3 is made up of 13 amino acids. DNA of the CDR3: TGTGCCATCAGATGGGACAGTGCCTACGAGCAGTACTTC. Translated, it gives CAIRWDSAYEQYF.

The chain combines TRBV6-5 with TRBJ1-4; D is possibly TRBD1 (6 bases). CDR1 and CDR2 from the germline V gene are MNHEY and SVGAGI. The V gene lost 4 bases and the J gene lost 10 bases, with 16 bases spanning the gap. This CDR3 is built from 14 residues. The DNA for the CDR3 is TGTGCCAGCAGTTTTTCAGGGGAGATAGGAAAACTGTTTTTT. Its protein product is CASSFSGEIGKLFF.

The chain couples TRBV20-1 to TRBJ1-2; 8 bases are shared with TRBD1. The CDR3 has 15 residues. Looked up from germline, CDR1 is DFQATT and CDR2 is SNEGSKA (reference sequence). V was clipped by 1 base and J by 7 bases; unmatched bases: 11. In DNA form, the CDR3 reads TGCAGTGCTAGAGCAATGGACAGGGATATTGGTGGCTACACCTTC. As protein: CSARAMDRDIGGYTF.

The J gene is TRBJ2-1, the V gene TRBV7-2; possible D gene TRBD2, 5 bases. CDR3 length equals 13 residues. Trimming left V 6 bases short and J 7 bases short, with 13 bases between. The germline V gene encodes CDR1 SGHTA and CDR2 FQGNSA. CDR3 nucleotide sequence: TGTGCCAGCAGTTTCTCCAGGAGGAATGAGCAGTTCTTC. Translating gives CASSFSRRNEQFF.

This sequence joins TRBV28 and TRBJ1-5; D perhaps matches TRBD1 (5 bases). The ends were cut back, 3 bases at V and 0 bases at J, with 18 bases in the middle. The germline V gene encodes CDR1 MDHEN and CDR2 SYDVKM. The CDR3 is made up of 18 amino acids. The CDR3 region is CASSFPGADLYSNQPQHF. In nucleotides, the CDR3 is TGTGCCAGCAGTTTTCCCGGGGCTGACCTCTATAGCAATCAGCCCCAGCATTTT.

This rearrangement joins TRBV20-1 to TRBJ1-1; no definite D call. Germline loops: CDR1 DFQATT, CDR2 SNEGSKA (reference sequence). This CDR3 contains 15 residues. Between the trimmed V and J ends, which lost 1 base and 1 base, there was a span of 13 bases. CDR3 DNA sequence: TGCAGTGCTAGAGGGTCAGTTTACCCGAACACTGAAGCTTTCTTT. Translation: CSARGSVYPNTEAFF.

Points on this clonotype: At one end, the junction sequence differs from germline, possibly due to a read error. The gene calls are TRBV12-3 or TRBV12-4 and TRBJ2-5; D perhaps matches TRBD1 (5 bases). This CDR3 is 19 amino acids long. CDR3 amino acids: CTSRANPQGVGYFGRTQYF. CDR3 bases: TGTACCAGCAGAGCTAACCCCCAAGGGGTTGGGTATTTCGGGCGGACCCAGTACTTC.

This clonotype came up a few times. The J gene is TRBJ2-7, the V gene TRBV5-1; a possible D gene is TRBD2 (6 bases). Germline values: CDR1 SGHRS, CDR2 YFSETQ. This CDR3 spans 17 amino acids. With 2 bases removed from V and 3 bases from J, the gap between germline ends came to 21 bases. CDR3 sequence (DNA): TGCGCCAGCAGCTTAAATCACCGGGACTCCTCCTACTACGAGCAGTACTTC. Its translation: CASSLNHRDSSYYEQYF.

This chain uses TRBV20-1 with TRBJ2-5, with 11 bases fitting TRBD2. Germline V lookup: CDR1 DFQATT, CDR2 SNEGSKA (reference sequence). The ends lost 7 bases at V and 5 bases at J; junction bases unmatched: 3. The CDR3 extends over 12 amino acids. DNA for the CDR3: TGCAGTGTTTCTAGCGGGAGGGAGACCCAGTACTTC. It translates to CSVSSGRETQYF.

The CDR3 here is CASSHSGDFREQYF. DNA of the CDR3: TGTGCCAGCAGCCATAGCGGGGATTTCAGGGAGCAGTACTTC. V gene TRBV28 combines with J gene TRBJ2-7, with TRBD2 identical over 8 bases. Germline loops: CDR1 MDHEN, CDR2 SYDVKM. The CDR3 is made up of 14 amino acids. J was trimmed by 7 bases and V by 6 bases; bases with no gene match: 11. The whole variable domain, filled in from reference TRBV28 and TRBJ2-7, reads DVKVTQSSRYLVKRTGEKVFLECVQDMDHENMFWYRQDPGLGLRLIYFSYDVKMKEKGDIPEGYSVSREKKERFSLILESASTNQTSMYLCASSHSGDFREQYFGPGTRLTVT.

The gene calls are TRBV5-1 and TRBJ2-3, with unresolved D. This CDR3 spans 17 amino acids. V lost 4 bases, J lost 2 bases, and 20 bases lay in between. Germline V CDR1 and CDR2: SGHRS, YFSETQ. The CDR3 DNA is TGCGCCAGCAGCGACCAGAACCTTAAGTGGCACACAGATACGCAGTATTTT. Translated: CASSDQNLKWHTDTQYF.

V is TRBV21-1 and J is TRBJ2-5; the DNA was not compared with TRBD1, the D call given in the table. TRBV21-1 is assigned pseudogene status. This CDR3 is 15 amino acids long. The CDR3 nucleotides are TGTGCCAGCAGCCCCAGACAGGACAGTGAGGAGACCCAGTACTTC. Protein: CASSPRQDSEETQYF.

Only one count was recorded for this clonotype. The rearrangement joins TRBV29-1 to TRBJ2-3; TRBD2 matches at 12 bases. This CDR3 spans 15 amino acids. Germline CDR1 SQVTM, CDR2 ANQGSEA. Trimming removed 1 base from V and 8 bases from J; junction bases left unmatched: 7. This chain's CDR3 is CSVEGRLAGVGTQYF. In DNA, the CDR3 is TGCAGCGTTGAAGGCAGACTAGCGGGAGTGGGTACGCAGTATTTT.

The V and J genes are TRBV20-1 and TRBJ2-2, with D unclear. The germline V gene has CDR1 DFQATT and CDR2 SNEGSKA (reference sequence). The ends were cut back, 0 bases at V and 0 bases at J, with 8 bases in the middle. The CDR3 runs 15 residues. CDR3 in DNA: TGCAGTGCTAGAGATCAGTTGGCGAACACCGGGGAGCTGTTTTTT. It is translated as CSARDQLANTGELFF.

J is TRBJ1-5 and V is TRBV27, with TRBD1 as a possible D gene (6 bases). The CDR3 has 17 amino acids. V was pared by 4 bases and J by 3 bases, with 19 bases between. The germline gives CDR1 MNHEY, CDR2 SMNVEV (reference sequence). The CDR3 loop is CASSSLISYRVNQPQHF. CDR3 sequence (DNA): TGTGCCAGCAGTTCCCTCATCTCCTACAGGGTCAATCAGCCCCAGCATTTT.

V is TRBV28 and J is TRBJ2-5; 9 nucleotides line up with TRBD2. CDR1 MDHEN and CDR2 SYDVKM come from the germline V gene. V gave up 3 bases and J gave up 1 base; unmatched junction bases: 3. The CDR3 covers 15 residues. In nucleotides, the CDR3 is TGTGCCAGCAGTTTTTCGACTAGCGGCCAAGAGACCCAGTACTTC. This translates into CASSFSTSGQETQYF.

Points on this clonotype: The junction does not match germline at one end; this may be a read error. CDR3 in DNA: TGCAGTGCCAGAGCACAGGGCCCTGGAAACACCATATATTTT. This codes for CSARAQGPGNTIYF. The J gene is TRBJ1-3, the V gene TRBV20-1, with D perhaps TRBD1 (6 bases). There are 14 residues in the CDR3. Germline assignment: CDR1 DFQATT and CDR2 SNEGSKA (reference sequence).

The rearrangement joins TRBV12-3 or TRBV12-4 to TRBJ2-1; D remains unclear. The CDR3 sequence is 12 residues long. Deletions cut 3 bases from V and 4 bases from J, with 4 bases between. The CDR3 loop reads CASSFRYNEQFF. CDR3 in DNA: TGTGCCAGCAGTTTCAGGTACAATGAGCAGTTCTTC.

V usage is TRBV5-5 and J usage is TRBJ2-2, with unresolved D. This CDR3 contains 14 residues. Germline assignment: CDR1 SGHKS and CDR2 YYEKEE (reference sequence). V lost 2 bases and J lost 3, with 8 bases in between. The CDR3 DNA sequence: TGTGCCAGCAGCTTATGGGTGGACACCGGGGAGCTGTTTTTT. This codes for CASSLWVDTGELFF. Variable domain in full (rest from reference TRBV5-5 and TRBJ2-2): DAGVTQSPTHLIKTRGQQVTLRCSPISGHKSVSWYQQVLGQGPQFIFQYYEKEERGRGNFPDRFSARQFPNYSSELNVNALLLGDSALYLCASSLWVDTGELFFGEGSRLTVL.

This clonotype occurred a few times. The chain is built from TRBV4-2 and TRBJ2-1, with unresolved D. The V and J ends lost 3 bases and 5 bases respectively, with 17 bases between them. The CDR3 spans 16 residues. Germline V CDR1 and CDR2: LGHNA, YNFKEQ. The CDR3 sequence is CASSQELGRMHNEQFF. The CDR3 bases are TGTGCCAGCAGCCAGGAGCTAGGACGGATGCACAATGAGCAGTTCTTC.

This sequence joins TRBV30 and TRBJ2-1; perhaps TRBD2 as D (5 bases). V was shortened by 4 bases and J by 4 bases, with 17 bases between the two germline ends. The germline V gene encodes CDR1 GTSNPN and CDR2 SVGIG (reference sequence). CDR3 size: 15 residues. CDR3 residues: CAWNSLAGTYNEQFF. The CDR3 coding sequence is TGTGCCTGGAATTCTTTGGCGGGTACATACAATGAGCAGTTCTTC. Full variable domain (remainder filled in from reference TRBV30 and TRBJ2-1): SQTIHQWPATLVQPVGSPLSLECTVEGTSNPNLYWYRQAAGRGLQLLFYSVGIGQISSEVPQNLSASRPQDRQFILSSKKLLLSDSGFYLCAWNSLAGTYNEQFFGPGTRLTVL.